This is a list of T cell receptor beta chains from one sample in a study of cytomegalovirus exposure and HLA in healthy donors. Only in-frame clones appear in the TCRdb table, and some are missing; sequencing was by immunoSEQ multiplex PCR. The table includes about 170,000 clones, about 79% detected once. Sequencing was performed on PBMCs. The source is a female donor in good health and CMV-seronegative. The conserved cysteine and the conserved F or W are not part of the CDR3 here. Only part of the rows carry a size: once, few, many, or a class if the clone is expanded.

TRBJ1-1 TRBV6-5 12 . ASKSGTTNTEAF
TRBJ2-5 TRBV28 16 few ASSPPRTSGRGGETQY
TRBJ2-4 TRBV11-1 14 . ASSSTSRAAKNSQY
TRBJ1-5 TRBV28 13 . ASSPGGESNQPQH
TRBJ2-2 TRBV5-1 16 . ASSSTSGTSVGTGELF
TRBJ1-1 TRBV18 14 once ASSPLTDFVGTEAF
TRBJ2-7 TRBV27 13 . ASTLRGGESYEQY
TRBJ2-3 TRBV19 14 . ASSPDGGISTDTQY
TRBJ1-1 TRBV5-1 16 . ASSFGHRLRRMNTEAF
TRBJ1-5 TRBV6-6 14 . ASRPRQDYSNQPQH
TRBJ2-7 TRBV27 12 . ASLLRQGADEQY
TRBJ2-3 TRBV6-1 11 . ASSETAEHTQY
TRBJ2-6 TRBV9 13 once ASSASHSGANVLT
TRBJ2-7 TRBV19 13 few ASSLGLAGPYEQY
TRBJ1-2 TRBV11-2 13 . ASSLVPRANYGYT
TRBJ1-5 TRBV27 13 . ASSVQGSGNQPQH
TRBJ2-7 TRBV4-3 14 . ASSQDWSVRAYEQY
TRBJ2-3 TRBV6-1 13 few ASSEAAGTTDTQY
TRBJ1-2 TRBV4-3 12 few ASSQYRGRDGYT
TRBJ1-2 TRBV2 11 once ASSLGRAGGYT
TRBJ1-1 TRBV30 9 . AWRGVTEAF
TRBJ1-6 TRBV27 13 . ASSFGEGWDSPLH
TRBJ1-1 TRBV30 11 . AWSGQKNTEAF
TRBJ2-5 TRBV7-2 11 . ASSPPAGETQY
TRBJ1-2 TRBV28 11 . ASSSGTNYGYT
TRBJ2-3 TRBV28 11 once ASGTASTDTQY
TRBJ1-1 TRBV28 13 . ASRLSGQGATEAF
TRBJ1-2 TRBV11-2 11 . ASSTGGAGGYT
TRBJ2-3 TRBV5-4 12 once ASRLQGAKDTQY
TRBJ1-2 TRBV5-6 10 few ATQDRNYGYT
TRBJ1-2 TRBV6-1 13 . ASSVRQGGTYGYT
TRBJ1-3 TRBV18 12 few ASSPTGYGNTIY
TRBJ2-7 TRBV7-2 14 . ASSVTTGTGGHEQY
TRBJ1-2 TRBV7-9 10 . ASSFDSYGYT
TRBJ2-1 TRBV4-3 13 . ASSQEDRGYNEQF
TRBJ1-1 TRBV30 12 . AWSAHVEEMRAF
TRBJ2-3 TRBV9 14 once ASSVVASGLTDTQY
TRBJ1-1 TRBV7-2 13 . ASSSAQGPNTEAF
TRBJ2-5 TRBV4-2 12 . ASSSEAGRETQY
TRBJ2-5 TRBV7-7 10 . ASSPNEETQY
TRBJ2-3 TRBV7-3 9 . ASSLMPLGY
TRBJ2-5 TRBV11-2 12 few ASSLDRNRETQY
TRBJ1-4 TRBV6-1 12 . ASSDPGKNEKLF
TRBJ1-1 TRBV7-2 12 once ASSRVGGLTEAF
TRBJ2-7 TRBV6-6 10 . ASSLTLYEQY
TRBJ1-3 TRBV21-1 16 few ASRNDWTTDYSGNTIY
TRBJ1-1 TRBV7-9 13 few ASSFWTGTNTEAF
TRBJ1-2 TRBV28 10 . ASSFASYGYT
TRBJ1-4 TRBV5-6 12 . ASSLAARGEKLF
TRBJ2-1 TRBV29-1 16 . SVPRPLAGRTAYNEQF
TRBJ1-4 TRBV2 11 . ASIYGRAEKLF
TRBJ2-7 TRBV2 13 once ASRTSGRGSDEQY
TRBJ1-5 TRBV19 13 . ASTAPGMSNQPQH
TRBJ1-2 TRBV7-9 11 . ASSPAGGYGYT
TRBJ1-2 TRBV19 14 . ASTSNPSHRAYGYT
TRBJ2-5 TRBV9 13 once ASSQRAGLSETQY
TRBJ2-2 TRBV5-8 16 few ASSSGGHSGANTGELF